A selection of T cell receptor beta chains follows, all from one sample in a study of vaccination effects on CD4 cells after COVID-19. Which antigens these TCRs recognize remains unknown. Libraries were prepared by immunoSEQ multiplex PCR; TCRdb keeps only in-frame clonotypes and omits some of them. The sample has about 73,000 clones, nearly 75% seen once; the top ten hold 2% to 3%. The material sequenced was CD4+ T cells from PBMCs cultured without peptide, taken after COVID-19 vaccination. The receptor source for this set is a human donor who received a COVID-19 vaccine. Each CDR3 is given with its conserved first and last residue. The D gene is left open where the match is weak. Clone size is stated in some rows and not others, as once, few, many or a class when expanded.

NA,TRBJ1-1,NA,TRBV2,CASSGSANTEAFF,TGTGCCAGCAGTGGGTCAGCGAACACTGAAGCTTTCTTT
NA,TRBJ2-3,TRBD2,TRBV7-2,CASSSPGTSGGAQYF,TGTGCCAGCAGCTCACCGGGGACTAGCGGGGGCGCGCAGTATTTT
NA,TRBJ1-6,NA,TRBV30,CAWRRWNTPLHF,TGTGCCTGGAGGCGATGGAATACACCCCTCCACTTT
NA,TRBJ1-5,NA,TRBV4-3,CASSQWGGKDQPQHF,TGCGCCAGCAGCCAGTGGGGAGGCAAAGATCAGCCCCAGCATTTT
NA,TRBJ2-5,TRBD2,TRBV7-2,CASSAWTSGGLRQETQYF,TGTGCCAGCAGCGCATGGACTAGCGGGGGTCTTCGTCAAGAGACCCAGTACTTC
NA,TRBJ2-6,TRBD1,TRBV6-5,CASRNRGSGANVLTF,TGTGCCAGCAGGAACAGGGGCTCGGGGGCCAACGTCCTGACTTTC
once,TRBJ1-5,NA,TRBV19,CASSFMDTSNQPQHF,TGTGCCAGTAGTTTCATGGACACGAGTAATCAGCCCCAGCATTTT
NA,TRBJ2-2,TRBD2,TRBV19,CASRVRGANTGELFF,TGTGCCAGTCGGGTTCGGGGGGCGAACACCGGGGAGCTGTTTTTT
NA,TRBJ2-1,NA,TRBV7-3,CASSAGVSSYNEQFF,TGTGCCAGCAGCGCAGGGGTTAGCTCCTACAATGAGCAGTTCTTC
NA,TRBJ1-1,TRBD1,TRBV6-5,CASSTRTGTTEAFF,TGTGCCAGCAGCACCAGGACAGGGACCACTGAAGCTTTCTTT
NA,TRBJ2-5,TRBD2,TRBV28,CASSLSGGVQETQYF,TGTGCCAGCAGTTTAAGTGGGGGGGTACAAGAGACCCAGTACTTC
few,TRBJ1-1,NA,TRBV19,CASSPGQTDTEAFF,TGTGCCAGTAGTCCGGGACAAACAGACACTGAAGCTTTCTTT
NA,TRBJ1-2,TRBD1,TRBV7-2,CASSTVQGIYGYTF,TGTGCCAGCAGCACAGTACAGGGGATCTATGGCTACACCTTC
NA,TRBJ1-3,NA,TRBV12-3/TRBV12-4,CASSFPPIYF,TGTGCCAGCAGTTTCCCCCCCATATATTTT
NA,TRBJ2-5,NA,TRBV19,CASRSVETQYF,TGTGCCAGCCGGTCGGTAGAGACCCAGTACTTC
NA,TRBJ1-2,NA,TRBV5-5,CASSLLLGANF,TGTGCCAGCAGCTTGTTATTAGGAGCAAACTTC
NA,TRBJ2-5,TRBD2,TRBV11-2,CASRFSGGGETQYF,TGTGCCAGCAGATTTTCTGGCGGGGGAGAGACCCAGTACTTC
NA,TRBJ2-5,NA,TRBV5-1,CASFDLETQYF,TGCGCCAGCTTTGATCTGGAGACCCAGTACTTC
NA,TRBJ1-2,TRBD1,TRBV5-6,CASSSRWGEQGAGGYTF,TGTGCCAGCAGCTCACGGTGGGGGGAACAGGGGGCCGGTGGCTACACCTTC
NA,TRBJ2-4,NA,TRBV29-1,CSVEERGRAKNIQYF,TGCAGCGTTGAAGAGCGGGGCAGGGCCAAAAACATTCAGTACTTC
many,TRBJ1-3,TRBD1,TRBV28,CASSLGSGQGAQHSGNTIYF,TGTGCCAGCAGTTTAGGGTCCGGACAGGGGGCCCAACACTCTGGAAACACCATATATTTT
few,TRBJ2-1,TRBD2,TRBV19,CASSMPPGGNEQFF,TGTGCCAGTAGTATGCCCCCGGGAGGCAATGAGCAGTTCTTC
few,TRBJ2-2,TRBD1,TRBV2,CASREDRVNTGELFF,TGTGCCAGCAGGGAGGACAGGGTGAACACCGGGGAGCTGTTTTTT
NA,TRBJ2-5,NA,TRBV15,CATAQPERLGETQYF,TGTGCCACCGCACAGCCGGAAAGGCTGGGAGAGACCCAGTACTTC